Only a few counts were recorded for the clone carrying this T cell receptor beta chain. The target antigen is unknown. In TCRdb, the 5' RACE reads were re-called with MiXCR into one record per CDR3 protein. The sample has more than 300,000 distinct CDR3 sequences; around 4.4% are singletons. The data belong to a study of T cells after yellow fever vaccination. Study as a whole: Fractions of limited cellularity were prepared by means of SMART-Seq v4 Ultra Low Input.

The V end was cut by 0 bases, the J end by 0 bases, with 16 bases between. Per the germline V gene, CDR1 is SGHTS and CDR2 is YDEGEE. The CDR3 consists of 17 residues. The study's findings and limits: Post-booster repertoires contained most primary-vaccination clones again (approximately 97% CD4, 85% to 90% CD8). CD4 and CD8 compartments shared a small share of clonotypes. Weaker overall was a secondary response that nonetheless peaked faster, on day 5 versus 15.

The chain links TRBV5-8 to TRBJ2-7; D might be TRBD1 (6 bases). Sequenced here: PBMCs, sampled 15 days after the yellow fever booster vaccination. The sequence derives from a man aged 18 to 29 who received the YFV17D yellow fever vaccine. CDR3 nucleotides: TGTGCCAGCAGCTTGGGGATGATCGGACAGATCTCCTACGAGCAGTACGTC. Translating it yields CASSLGMIGQISYEQYV.